Listed below are T cell receptor beta chains from one sample, sequenced in a study of cytomegalovirus exposure and HLA in healthy donors. The table came from immunoSEQ multiplex PCR; TCRdb's copy has only in-frame clones and leaves some out. The sample lists some 130,000 clones, roughly four fifths seen once, with about 10% in the top ten. Sequenced sample: PBMCs. These receptors were collected from a male donor in good health and CMV-seropositive. The CDR3 runs from the conserved cysteine through the conserved F or W. Fields, in order: clone size, J gene, V gene, D gene, CDR3 DNA, CDR3 protein. The D gene is left open where the match is weak. Clone sizes are given selectively: once, few, many, or a class where the clone is expanded.

size: .
J: TRBJ1-2
V: TRBV6-1
D: .
DNA: TGTGCCAGCAGTGAAAACACCTTTGGCTACACCTTC
CDR3: CASSENTFGYTF

size: .
J: TRBJ2-1
V: TRBV28
D: .
DNA: TGTGCCAGCAGTTTCTATTTTGACAATGAGCAGTTCTTC
CDR3: CASSFYFDNEQFF

size: .
J: TRBJ1-2
V: TRBV6-5
D: .
DNA: TGTGCCAGCAGCCTCGCAGTGTCCTATGGCTACACCTTC
CDR3: CASSLAVSYGYTF

size: few
J: TRBJ2-3
V: TRBV11-2
D: TRBD2
DNA: TGTGCCAGCCGCCTTGGACTAGTGGGTGCAGATACGCAGTATTTT
CDR3: CASRLGLVGADTQYF

size: .
J: TRBJ2-2
V: TRBV9
D: TRBD2
DNA: TGTGCCAGCACCCCAGTCGGGGGGGCCGGCGGGGAGCTGTTTTTT
CDR3: CASTPVGGAGGELFF

size: .
J: TRBJ2-5
V: TRBV7-8
D: TRBD2
DNA: TGTGCCAGCAGCCCAGGGCCGGGACTAGCGCTCCAGTACTTC
CDR3: CASSPGPGLALQYF

size: .
J: TRBJ2-7
V: TRBV7-8
D: TRBD2
DNA: TGTGCCAGCACCCGGACTAGCGGGAGTTATACCTACGAGCAGTACTTC
CDR3: CASTRTSGSYTYEQYF

size: .
J: TRBJ2-7
V: TRBV28
D: .
DNA: TGTGCCAGCAGTTTAGGCACCGAGGGCTCCTACGAGCAGTACTTC
CDR3: CASSLGTEGSYEQYF

size: .
J: TRBJ2-7
V: TRBV11-2
D: TRBD2
DNA: TGTGCCAGCAGCTTAGCTACCGGGAGGAGCTCCTACGAGCAGTACTTC
CDR3: CASSLATGRSSYEQYF

size: .
J: TRBJ2-1
V: TRBV6-6
D: .
DNA: TGTGCCAGCAGTCCTCCGGGACTTTCCTACAATGAGCAGTTCTTC
CDR3: CASSPPGLSYNEQFF

size: .
J: TRBJ2-1
V: TRBV28
D: .
DNA: TGTGCCAGCACTTCACCCGGGGACAACCAACGGGAGCAGTTCTTC
CDR3: CASTSPGDNQREQFF

size: .
J: TRBJ1-1
V: TRBV6-5
D: .
DNA: TGTGCCAGCAGTTACTCGGGCTCCACTGAAGCTTTCTTT
CDR3: CASSYSGSTEAFF

size: .
J: TRBJ1-2
V: TRBV7-2
D: TRBD1
DNA: TGTGCCAGCAGCCCCTATAGGGGGGGGGTGACAGGGGAGAACTATGGCTACACCTTC
CDR3: CASSPYRGGVTGENYGYTF

size: .
J: TRBJ1-5
V: TRBV6-5
D: TRBD1
DNA: TGTGCCAGCAAAATAAGGGGACAGGACAATCAGCCCCAGCATTTT
CDR3: CASKIRGQDNQPQHF

size: .
J: TRBJ2-5
V: TRBV29-1
D: .
DNA: TGCAGCGGGAGCGGTAATTATAAAGAGACCCAGTACTTC
CDR3: CSGSGNYKETQYF

size: once
J: TRBJ1-5
V: TRBV27
D: .
DNA: TGTGCCAGCAGTTTAGAGGGCCATCAGCCCCAGCATTTT
CDR3: CASSLEGHQPQHF

size: few
J: TRBJ1-3
V: TRBV28
D: .
DNA: TGTGCCAGCGCGGGGTTCACACCCGGAAACACCATATATTTT
CDR3: CASAGFTPGNTIYF

size: .
J: TRBJ2-5
V: TRBV5-4
D: .
DNA: TGTGCCAGCAGCTTGGGGGGGCCCGGAGAGACCCAGTACTTC
CDR3: CASSLGGPGETQYF

size: few
J: TRBJ1-1
V: TRBV7-2
D: TRBD1
DNA: TGTGCCAGCAATCCCTTGGGACAGCAGACTGAAGCTTTCTTT
CDR3: CASNPLGQQTEAFF

size: .
J: TRBJ2-3
V: TRBV11-2
D: TRBD2
DNA: TGTGCCAGCAGCAAACGGACTAGCGGGAGGGCCGAAGATACGCAGTATTTT
CDR3: CASSKRTSGRAEDTQYF

size: .
J: TRBJ1-1
V: TRBV19
D: TRBD1
DNA: TGTGCCAGTAGTATCCTCCCGAGGGGGACAGTGAACACTGAAGCTTTCTTT
CDR3: CASSILPRGTVNTEAFF

size: .
J: TRBJ2-1
V: TRBV11-2
D: .
DNA: TGTGCCAGCAGCTCTATTAGCGGAGGCTCCTACAATGAGCAGTTCTTC
CDR3: CASSSISGGSYNEQFF

size: .
J: TRBJ2-3
V: TRBV7-2
D: TRBD2
DNA: TGTGCCAGCAGCTTAAATAGCGGGAGGGGAGATACGCAGTATTTT
CDR3: CASSLNSGRGDTQYF

size: .
J: TRBJ2-7
V: TRBV10-1
D: .
DNA: TGCGCCAGCAGTGAGTCTGGTTTACGGGTTCCTTACGAGCAGTACTTC
CDR3: CASSESGLRVPYEQYF

size: .
J: TRBJ2-3
V: TRBV4-1
D: TRBD1
DNA: TGCGCCAGCAGCCAAGGACAGGGGTCGGCAGATACGCAGTATTTT
CDR3: CASSQGQGSADTQYF

size: .
J: TRBJ2-7
V: TRBV15
D: .
DNA: TGTGCCACCAGCAGCCACGACCAGGGCTACGAGCAGTACTTC
CDR3: CATSSHDQGYEQYF

size: .
J: TRBJ2-3
V: TRBV28
D: TRBD1
DNA: TGTGCCAGCAGTATTAATACAGGGGCAGATACGCAGTATTTT
CDR3: CASSINTGADTQYF

size: .
J: TRBJ2-3
V: TRBV4-1
D: .
DNA: TGCGCCAGCAGCCAAGATCGAGGGAGAACTAGCACAGATACGCAGTATTTT
CDR3: CASSQDRGRTSTDTQYF

size: .
J: TRBJ2-7
V: TRBV19
D: .
DNA: TGTGCCAGTAGTGAGGGACTGCAATGGCGCTCCTACGAGCAGTACTTC
CDR3: CASSEGLQWRSYEQYF

size: .
J: TRBJ1-5
V: TRBV7-2
D: .
DNA: TGTGCCAGCAGCTTGGGCTTCAATCAGCCCCAGCATTTT
CDR3: CASSLGFNQPQHF

size: once
J: TRBJ2-7
V: TRBV29-1
D: TRBD1
DNA: TGCAGCGTTGTAGTGACAGGGGTCTACGAGCAGTACTTC
CDR3: CSVVVTGVYEQYF